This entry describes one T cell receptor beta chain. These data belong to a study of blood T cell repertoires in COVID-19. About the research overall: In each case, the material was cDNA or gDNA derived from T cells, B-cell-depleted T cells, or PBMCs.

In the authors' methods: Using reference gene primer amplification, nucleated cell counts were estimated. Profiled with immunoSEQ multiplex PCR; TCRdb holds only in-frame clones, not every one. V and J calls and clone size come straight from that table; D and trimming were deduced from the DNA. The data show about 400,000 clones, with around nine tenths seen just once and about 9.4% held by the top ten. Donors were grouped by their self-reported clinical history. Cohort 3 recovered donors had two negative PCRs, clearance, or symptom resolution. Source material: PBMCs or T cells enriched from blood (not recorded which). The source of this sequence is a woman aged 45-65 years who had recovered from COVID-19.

This chain's CDR3 is CASSQSWLSGANVLTF. In DNA form, the CDR3 reads TGCGCCAGCAGCCAATCTTGGCTCTCTGGGGCCAACGTCCTGACTTTC. The chain uses TRBV4-3 and TRBJ2-6; D uncertain. This CDR3 region has 16 residues. The V gene lost 2 bases and the J gene lost 0 bases, with 8 bases spanning the gap. The germline gives CDR1 LGHNA, CDR2 YSLEER.